This T cell receptor (beta chain) was identified in a study of long-term antiretroviral therapy in people with HIV. Study summary: Of all samples, the earliest predate the 2015 immediate-ART recommendation by about a decade. Study-level points and caveats: Collection of the blood took place between about 2003 and 2017. The ART regimens in use then may have been less effective than current ones.

CDR1 SGHNT and CDR2 YENEEA come from the germline V gene. This CDR3 comprises 14 residues. V was trimmed by 5 bases and J by 9 bases, leaving 18 bases between them. It was version v3.0 of the immunoSEQ assay that was run at survey level. What sequencing targeted per sample was about 35,000-55,000 T-cell genomes. The method was immunoSEQ multiplex PCR; TCRdb's version includes in-frame clones alone and lacks a portion of them. This sample has under 20,000 clones, with 90% to 95% found just once. On this clone: Antigen specificity is unknown.

This clonotype was sampled from a man aged 55-75 years with HIV. The chain joins TRBV11-3 to TRBJ2-3, with D possibly being TRBD2 (6 bases). The sample here was unsorted PBMCs, taken 0.3 years after starting antiretroviral therapy. Written as DNA, the CDR3 is TGTGCCAGCAGCAGTAGCGGAGGAGCGGGCACGCAGTATTTT. This translates into CASSSSGGAGTQYF.